The 27 T cell receptor beta chains reported below all come from one sample, sequenced in a study of cytomegalovirus exposure and HLA in healthy donors. The PCR used 60 Vbeta and 13 Jbeta primers. This table comes from immunoSEQ multiplex PCR, and its TCRdb copy is limited to in-frame clones, with some not included. There are more than 90,000 clones in the sample; over 60% occur only once, and roughly 2% lies in the top ten. Sequenced: PBMCs. These receptors were collected from a woman between 25 and 40 years old in good health and CMV-seronegative.

As to this clone: This sample also contains other DNA sequences that code for the same CDR3. V is TRBV4-3 and J is TRBJ1-2, with 8 bases matching TRBD1. The CDR3 loop spans 14 amino acids. The germline V gene encodes CDR1 LGHNA and CDR2 YSLEER. Trimming took 3 bases from V and 5 from J; bases not matched to a gene: 5. The CDR3 DNA reads TGCGCCAGCAGCCAGGAGACAGGGGATTATGGCTACACCTTC. It yields the protein CASSQETGDYGYTF.

The genes are TRBV30 and TRBJ2-1; 13 nucleotides align to TRBD2. Per germline, CDR1 GTSNPN and CDR2 SVGIG (reference sequence). V lost 4 bases, J lost 5 bases, and 5 bases stayed unmatched. The length of the CDR3 is 15 residues. CDR3 loop: CAWTEGLAGNNEQFF. The CDR3 nucleotides are TGTGCCTGGACCGAGGGACTAGCGGGAAACAATGAGCAGTTCTTC. Filled out from reference TRBV30 and TRBJ2-1, the complete variable domain reads SQTIHQWPATLVQPVGSPLSLECTVEGTSNPNLYWYRQAAGRGLQLLFYSVGIGQISSEVPQNLSASRPQDRQFILSSKKLLLSDSGFYLCAWTEGLAGNNEQFFGPGTRLTVL.

This clone was seen a single time. The genes are TRBV2 and TRBJ1-2, with D unresolved. Trimming took off 8 bases at V and 3 bases at J, with 13 bases between the two ends. The germline CDR1 and CDR2 sequences are SNHLY and FYNNEI. This CDR3 spans 13 amino acids. The CDR3 coding sequence is TGTGCCAGCCAAAGGGAGGGATACTATGGCTACACCTTC. Translated: CASQREGYYGYTF.

The V call is TRBV27, the J call TRBJ2-7; weak D call: TRBD2 (6 bases). V shed 3 bases and J shed 4 bases, with 16 bases lying between them. This CDR3 comprises 15 residues. CDR1 and CDR2 (germline): MNHEY, SMNVEV (reference sequence). The CDR3 DNA follows: TGTGCCAGCAGTTTGGCGAGGGGAGGTGGGTACGAGCAGTACTTC. This translates into CASSLARGGGYEQYF.

The rearrangement links TRBV13 to TRBJ2-7; possible D gene TRBD2, 6 bases. Per the germline V gene, CDR1 is PRHDT and CDR2 is FYEKMQ (reference sequence). The CDR3 consists of 16 residues. V gave up 5 bases and J gave up 2 bases, with 19 bases separating them. The CDR3 DNA is TGTGCCAGCAGCCCAGACCCGGGAGATCAACCCTACGAGCAGTACTTC. It specifies CASSPDPGDQPYEQYF. Supplemented by reference TRBV13 and TRBJ2-7, the full variable domain reads AAGVIQSPRHLIKEKRETATLKCYPIPRHDTVYWYQQGPGQDPQFLISFYEKMQSDKGSIPDRFSAQQFSDYHSELNMSSLELGDSALYFCASSPDPGDQPYEQYFGPGTRLTVT.

The chain has TRBV2 and TRBJ2-1, with D unclear. V shed 7 bases and J shed 4 bases, with 8 bases lying between them. In germline, CDR1 is SNHLY, CDR2 FYNNEI. This CDR3 has 12 residues. CDR3: CASKSEYNEQFF. The DNA for the CDR3 is TGTGCCAGCAAGAGTGAATACAATGAGCAGTTCTTC.

J is TRBJ2-7 and V is TRBV5-1; 8 bases fit TRBD1. Germline V gene sequence: CDR1 SGHRS, CDR2 YFSETQ. This CDR3 comprises 14 residues. J gave up 2 bases and V 4 bases, and 5 bases lay outside the gene matches. This chain's CDR3 is CASSKDRDAYEQYF. The CDR3 DNA reads as TGCGCCAGCAGCAAGGACAGGGACGCCTACGAGCAGTACTTC.

This sequence joins TRBV18 and TRBJ2-3; D is possibly TRBD1 (6 bases). CDR1 is KGHSH, CDR2 LQKENI, per germline. CDR3 size: 15 residues. Trimming took 3 bases from V and 0 from J, leaving 10 bases between them. The CDR3 reads CASSPRTASTDTQYF. In DNA, the CDR3 is TGTGCCAGCTCACCTCGGACAGCTAGCACAGATACGCAGTATTTT.

The gene calls are TRBV19 and TRBJ2-5, with a tentative D call TRBD2 (5 bases). Trimming cost V 5 bases and J 5 bases, with 9 bases left between them. The V gene's germline CDR1 is LNHDA and CDR2 SQIVND (reference sequence). The CDR3 spans 12 residues. CDR3 nucleotide sequence: TGTGCCAGTAGTGGAGGCTGGGAGACCCAGTACTTC. Translation: CASSGGWETQYF.

This clone was counted a few times. This sequence joins TRBV7-9 and TRBJ1-1; D is uncertain. The germline V gene encodes CDR1 SEHNR and CDR2 FQNEAQ (reference sequence). The CDR3 runs to 11 residues. V was pared by 5 bases and J by 1 base, with 2 bases between. The DNA for the CDR3 is TGTGCCAGCAGCCGGAACACTGAAGCTTTCTTT. Translation: CASSRNTEAFF.

The J gene is TRBJ2-5, the V gene TRBV4-1, with 12 nucleotides matching TRBD2. V gave up 0 bases and J gave up 5 bases; unmatched junction bases: 7. Germline loops: CDR1 MGHRA, CDR2 YSYEKL. This CDR3 comprises 17 residues. CDR3 bases: TGCGCCAGCAGCCAAGATTCTAGCGGGAGGGTGTGGGAGACCCAGTACTTC. It codes for CASSQDSSGRVWETQYF.

The chain couples TRBV10-3 to TRBJ1-6; a possible D gene is TRBD1 (5 bases). The germline V and J ends were trimmed by 0 bases and 9 bases, with 12 bases remaining between them. The CDR3 sequence is 15 residues long. Per the germline V gene, CDR1 is ENHRY and CDR2 is SYGVKD. In DNA, the CDR3 is TGTGCCATCAGTGAGTCACGGCAGGGATTTTCACCCCTCCACTTT. This codes for CAISESRQGFSPLHF.

The genes are TRBV29-1 and TRBJ2-1; 10 bases align to TRBD2. V lost 4 bases and J lost 7; bases outside the gene matches: 10. CDR3 length: 15 amino acids. CDR1 SQVTM and CDR2 ANQGSEA come from the germline V gene. The CDR3 reads CSVGKREGLVNEQFF. CDR3 coding DNA: TGCAGCGTTGGTAAGCGGGAGGGCCTTGTGAATGAGCAGTTCTTC.

The gene calls are TRBV4-1 and TRBJ1-1; D gene ambiguous. This CDR3 spans 18 amino acids. CDR1 and CDR2 from the germline V gene are MGHRA and YSYEKL. V lost 1 base and J 4 bases, leaving 22 bases between the germline ends. This chain's CDR3 is CASSQVNLGIRETTEAFF. The CDR3 DNA reads as TGCGCCAGCAGCCAAGTTAATCTCGGGATTCGGGAGACCACTGAAGCTTTCTTT.

This chain joins TRBV5-1 and TRBJ2-3, with D possibly matching TRBD2 (6 bases). Germline V gene data show CDR1 as SGHRS and CDR2 as YFSETQ. V lost 3 bases and J lost 3, with 11 bases in between. The CDR3 extends over 14 amino acids. CDR3 protein: CASSSGGRTDTQYF. The CDR3 DNA reads as TGCGCCAGCAGCTCCGGAGGGAGGACAGATACGCAGTATTTT.

This chain joins TRBV4-2 and TRBJ2-3, with D perhaps TRBD2 (6 bases). This CDR3 has 17 amino acids. V was cut by 1 base and J by 0 bases, with 14 bases left in between. Germline loops: CDR1 LGHNA, CDR2 YNFKEQ. The CDR3 coding sequence is TGTGCCAGCAGCCAAGTGTCCGGCGGGGCTAGCACAGATACGCAGTATTTT. Protein sequence: CASSQVSGGASTDTQYF.

The chain couples TRBV7-6 to TRBJ2-1; 9 bases line up with TRBD1. J was trimmed by 4 bases and V by 1 base; bases with no gene match: 14. CDR1 is SGHVS and CDR2 is FNYEAQ in the germline V gene. The CDR3 totals 19 residues. In DNA, the CDR3 is TGTGCCAGCAGCTTAGGTCCCCCCCGGGACAGGGTGCCTTACAATGAGCAGTTCTTC. Protein product: CASSLGPPRDRVPYNEQFF.

The table lists this clone with a few counts. The chain is built from TRBV9 and TRBJ2-3; 8 positions agree with TRBD2. This CDR3 region has 17 residues. The trim removed 0 bases at V and 2 bases at J, leaving 8 bases unmatched. Germline assignment: CDR1 SGDLS and CDR2 YYNGEE. The CDR3 reads CASSVDPLAAYTDTQYF. CDR3 DNA: TGTGCCAGCAGCGTAGATCCACTAGCGGCTTACACAGATACGCAGTATTTT.

The chain employs TRBV6-4 and TRBJ1-4, with a tentative D call TRBD1 (6 bases). The CDR3 totals 13 residues. The V end lost 4 bases, the J end lost 8 bases, and 11 bases lay between the germline ends. The germline gives CDR1 MRHNA, CDR2 SNTAGT. In nucleotides, the CDR3 is TGTGCCAGCAGTGTCTTGACAGGAGAAAAACTGTTTTTT. This sequence encodes CASSVLTGEKLFF.

This clone has a single count. The chain carries TRBV18 and TRBJ2-1, with no clear D. The V and J ends lost 4 bases and 1 base respectively, with 11 bases between them. The length of the CDR3 is 15 residues. Germline assignment: CDR1 KGHSH and CDR2 LQKENI. The CDR3 loop reads CASSQTGLSYNEQFF. In DNA, the CDR3 is TGTGCCAGCTCACAAACTGGGCTGTCCTACAATGAGCAGTTCTTC. The complete variable domain, with remaining parts taken from reference TRBV18 and TRBJ2-1, reads NAGVMQNPRHLVRRRGQEARLRCSPMKGHSHVYWYRQLPEEGLKFMVYLQKENIIDESGMPKERFSAEFPKEGPSILRIQQVVRGDSAAYFCASSQTGLSYNEQFFGPGTRLTVL.

The gene calls are TRBV27 and TRBJ2-1; 9 nucleotides agree with TRBD2. Germline CDR1 is MNHEY and CDR2 is SMNVEV (reference sequence). V was clipped by 4 bases and J by 5 bases; unmatched bases: 6. The CDR3 sequence is 15 residues long. CDR3 sequence reads: CASSSGTSSHNEQFF. CDR3 coding DNA: TGTGCCAGCAGTTCAGGGACTAGCTCACACAATGAGCAGTTCTTC.

The chain combines TRBV30 with TRBJ2-3; the D is unclear. The germline gives CDR1 GTSNPN, CDR2 SVGIG (reference sequence). The CDR3 covers 18 residues. The V end was cut by 4 bases, the J end by 2 bases, with 25 bases between. The CDR3 DNA reads as TGTGCCTGGAAGTTCAACCCGATAAAGAGAGGAGACACAGATACGCAGTATTTT. Protein: CAWKFNPIKRGDTDTQYF.

V is TRBV5-5 and J is TRBJ1-6; D gene ambiguous. V was trimmed by 2 bases and J by 0 bases, leaving 9 bases between them. Germline loops: CDR1 SGHKS, CDR2 YYEKEE (reference sequence). This CDR3 has 16 residues. The chain's CDR3 is CASSLSASSYNSPLHF. The CDR3 nucleotides are TGTGCCAGCAGCTTAAGCGCTAGCTCCTATAATTCACCCCTCCACTTT.

CDR3 sequence: CASSLGRERSYEQYF. The DNA of the CDR3 is TGTGCCAGCAGCTTAGGGCGGGAGAGGTCCTACGAGCAGTACTTC. The chain couples TRBV7-2 to TRBJ2-5, with 7 bases fitting TRBD2. The DNA end is a closer match to TRBJ2-7, so the J assignment may be wrong. This CDR3 spans 15 amino acids. Germline CDR1 and CDR2: SGHTA and FQGNSA.

The chain's CDR3 is CAIRGEYEQYF. As DNA, the CDR3 is TGTGCCATCAGGGGCGAGTACGAGCAGTACTTC. This chain uses TRBV10-3 with TRBJ2-7; no clear D. The CDR3 is made up of 11 amino acids. Deletions cut 6 bases from V and 4 bases from J, with 7 bases between. Germline V CDR1 and CDR2: ENHRY, SYGVKD.

This chain links TRBV19 with TRBJ2-1; TRBD2 aligns across 8 bases. The CDR3 runs to 15 residues. J gave up 4 bases and V 4 bases, and 6 bases lay outside the gene matches. Germline V gives CDR1 LNHDA, CDR2 SQIVND (reference sequence). In DNA form, the CDR3 reads TGTGCCAGTAGTAGAAAAGCGGGAGTGTACAATGAGCAGTTCTTC. This translates into CASSRKAGVYNEQFF.

This clone occurred a few times. The chain is built from TRBV11-2 and TRBJ1-2; TRBD1 agrees at 7 bases. CDR3 size: 15 residues. Germline V lookup: CDR1 SGHAT, CDR2 FQNNGV. Unmatched junction bases numbered 7, after V lost 5 bases and J lost 1 base. In DNA form, the CDR3 reads TGTGCCAGCAGCCTAACAGGGGACCTTAACTATGGCTACACCTTC. Residues: CASSLTGDLNYGYTF.